The T cell receptor (beta chain) under discussion was sequenced for a study of cytomegalovirus exposure and HLA in healthy donors. The PCR contained 60 Vbeta and 13 Jbeta primers. Measured with immunoSEQ multiplex PCR; TCRdb has only the in-frame clones, and not every one. The sample includes 100,000 to 150,000 clones, less than 85% of them seen just once. Per the germline V gene, CDR1 is MNHEY and CDR2 is SMNVEV (reference sequence). CDR3 length equals 15 residues. V was pared by 2 bases and J by 2 bases, with 13 bases between. The TCR sequence derives from a female donor in good health and CMV-seronegative. This sequence joins TRBV27 and TRBJ2-7; no reliable D call. Source material: PBMCs. Here the CDR3 reads CASSLKRGGTYEQYF. Written as DNA, the CDR3 is TGTGCCAGCAGTTTAAAGCGTGGTGGAACCTACGAGCAGTACTTC.